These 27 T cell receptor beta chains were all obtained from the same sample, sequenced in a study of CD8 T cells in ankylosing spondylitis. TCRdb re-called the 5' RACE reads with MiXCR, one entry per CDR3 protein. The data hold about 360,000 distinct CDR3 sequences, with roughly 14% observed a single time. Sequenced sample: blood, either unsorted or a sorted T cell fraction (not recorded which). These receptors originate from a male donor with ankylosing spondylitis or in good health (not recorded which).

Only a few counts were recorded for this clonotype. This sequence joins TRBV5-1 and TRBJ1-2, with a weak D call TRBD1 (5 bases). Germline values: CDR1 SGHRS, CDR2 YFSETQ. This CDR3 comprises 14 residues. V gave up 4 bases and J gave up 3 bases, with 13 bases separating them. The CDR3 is CASSLLTGDYGYTF. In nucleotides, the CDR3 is TGCGCCAGCAGCCTGTTAACGGGGGACTATGGCTACACCTTC.

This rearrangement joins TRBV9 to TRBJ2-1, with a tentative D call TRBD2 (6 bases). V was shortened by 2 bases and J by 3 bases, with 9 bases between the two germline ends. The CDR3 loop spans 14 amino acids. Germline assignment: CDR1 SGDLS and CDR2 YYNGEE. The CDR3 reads CASSVTSNYNEQFF. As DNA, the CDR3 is TGTGCCAGCAGCGTGACTAGTAACTACAATGAGCAGTTCTTC.

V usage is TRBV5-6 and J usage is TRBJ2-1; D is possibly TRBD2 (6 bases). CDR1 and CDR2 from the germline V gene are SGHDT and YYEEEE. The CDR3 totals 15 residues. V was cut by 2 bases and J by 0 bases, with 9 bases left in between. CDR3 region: CASSFAGSSYNEQFF. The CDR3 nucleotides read TGTGCCAGCAGCTTCGCGGGGAGCTCCTACAATGAGCAGTTCTTC.

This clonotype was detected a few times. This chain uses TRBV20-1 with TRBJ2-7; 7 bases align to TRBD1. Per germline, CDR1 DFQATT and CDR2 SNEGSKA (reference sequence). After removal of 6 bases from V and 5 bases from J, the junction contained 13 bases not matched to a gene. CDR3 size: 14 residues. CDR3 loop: CSASYPDRANEQYF. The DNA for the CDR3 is TGCAGTGCCAGCTATCCTGACAGGGCAAACGAGCAGTACTTC.

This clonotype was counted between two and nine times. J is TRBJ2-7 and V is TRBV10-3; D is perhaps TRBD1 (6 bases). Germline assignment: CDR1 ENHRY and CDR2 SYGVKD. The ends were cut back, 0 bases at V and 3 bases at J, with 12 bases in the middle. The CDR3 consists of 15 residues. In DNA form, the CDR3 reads TGTGCCATCAGTGAGTCGGGTCCAGGGGTCTACGAGCAGTACTTC. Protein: CAISESGPGVYEQYF.

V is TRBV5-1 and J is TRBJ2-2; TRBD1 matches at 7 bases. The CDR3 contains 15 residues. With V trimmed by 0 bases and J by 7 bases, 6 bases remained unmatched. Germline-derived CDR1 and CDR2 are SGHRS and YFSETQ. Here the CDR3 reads CASSLDRGGGGELFF. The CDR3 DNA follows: TGCGCCAGCAGCTTGGACAGGGGCGGAGGCGGGGAGCTGTTTTTT.

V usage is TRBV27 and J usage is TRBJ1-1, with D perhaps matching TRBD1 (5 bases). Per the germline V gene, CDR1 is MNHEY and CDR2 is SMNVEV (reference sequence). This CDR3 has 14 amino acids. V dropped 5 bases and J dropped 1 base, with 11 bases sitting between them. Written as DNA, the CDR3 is TGTGCCAGCAGTCCCGTCGACAGGAACACTGAAGCTTTCTTT. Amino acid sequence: CASSPVDRNTEAFF.

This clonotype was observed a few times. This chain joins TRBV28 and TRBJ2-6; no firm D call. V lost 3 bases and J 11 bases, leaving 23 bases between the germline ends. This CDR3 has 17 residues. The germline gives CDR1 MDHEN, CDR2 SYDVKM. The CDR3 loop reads CASSFQQSIQIVDVLTF. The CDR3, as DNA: TGTGCCAGCAGTTTTCAACAGAGCATTCAGATAGTGGACGTCCTGACTTTC.

CDR3 sequence (DNA): TGCAGCGTTCTTTTTCAGGGAAGGACTGAAGCTTTCTTT. Translating it yields CSVLFQGRTEAFF. V and J are TRBV29-1 and TRBJ1-1, with D perhaps matching TRBD1 (5 bases). Germline values: CDR1 SQVTM, CDR2 ANQGSEA. V was shortened by 5 bases and J by 5 bases, with 15 bases between the two germline ends. CDR3 length: 13 residues.

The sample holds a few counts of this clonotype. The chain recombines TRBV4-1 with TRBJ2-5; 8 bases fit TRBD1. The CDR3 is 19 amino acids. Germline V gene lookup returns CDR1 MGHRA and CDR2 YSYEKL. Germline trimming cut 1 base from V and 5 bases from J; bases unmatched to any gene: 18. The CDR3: CASSQGGRGTGGSSETQYF. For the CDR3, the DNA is TGCGCCAGCAGCCAAGGAGGTAGAGGCACAGGGGGTAGTTCGGAGACCCAGTACTTC.

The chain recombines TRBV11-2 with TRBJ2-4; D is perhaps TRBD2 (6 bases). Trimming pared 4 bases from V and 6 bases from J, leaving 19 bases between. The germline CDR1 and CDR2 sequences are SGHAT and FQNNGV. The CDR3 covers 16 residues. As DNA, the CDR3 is TGTGCCAGCAGCTGGACCACCTATCGGGACTCAAACATTCAGTACTTC. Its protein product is CASSWTTYRDSNIQYF.

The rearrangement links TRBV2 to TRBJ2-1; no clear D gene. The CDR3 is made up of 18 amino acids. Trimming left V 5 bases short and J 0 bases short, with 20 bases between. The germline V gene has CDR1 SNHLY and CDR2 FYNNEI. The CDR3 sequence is CASSFLRKSSSSYNEQFF. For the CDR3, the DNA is TGTGCCAGCAGTTTCTTACGGAAGTCTTCGAGCTCCTACAATGAGCAGTTCTTC.

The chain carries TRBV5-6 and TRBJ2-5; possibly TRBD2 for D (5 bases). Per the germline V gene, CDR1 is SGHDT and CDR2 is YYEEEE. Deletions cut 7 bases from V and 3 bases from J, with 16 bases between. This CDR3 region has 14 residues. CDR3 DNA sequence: TGTGCCAGCGCCTTGGGAGAAGAGAAAGAGACCCAGTACTTC. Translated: CASALGEEKETQYF.

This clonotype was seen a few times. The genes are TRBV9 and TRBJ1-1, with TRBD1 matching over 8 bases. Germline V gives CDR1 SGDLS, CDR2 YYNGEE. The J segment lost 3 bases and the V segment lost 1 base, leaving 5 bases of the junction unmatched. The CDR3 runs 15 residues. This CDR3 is CASSVSRGRDTEAFF. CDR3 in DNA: TGTGCCAGCAGCGTATCCAGGGGGCGAGACACTGAAGCTTTCTTT.

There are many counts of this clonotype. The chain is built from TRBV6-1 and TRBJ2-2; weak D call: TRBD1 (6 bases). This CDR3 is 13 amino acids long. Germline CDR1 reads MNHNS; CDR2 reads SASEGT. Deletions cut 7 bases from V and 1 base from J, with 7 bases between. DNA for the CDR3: TGTGCCAGCATACAGGGGAACACCGGGGAGCTGTTTTTT. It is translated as CASIQGNTGELFF.

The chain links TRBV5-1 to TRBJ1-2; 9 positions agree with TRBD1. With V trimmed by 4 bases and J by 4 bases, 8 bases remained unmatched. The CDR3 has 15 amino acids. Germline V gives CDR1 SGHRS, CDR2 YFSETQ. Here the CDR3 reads CASSPFRDRAYGYTF. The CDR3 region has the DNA TGCGCCAGCAGCCCTTTCCGGGACAGGGCCTATGGCTACACCTTC. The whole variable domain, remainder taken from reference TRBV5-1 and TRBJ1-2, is KAGVTQTPRYLIKTRGQQVTLSCSPISGHRSVSWYQQTPGQGLQFLFEYFSETQRNKGNFPGRFSGRQFSNSRSEMNVSTLELGDSALYLCASSPFRDRAYGYTFGSGTRLTVV.

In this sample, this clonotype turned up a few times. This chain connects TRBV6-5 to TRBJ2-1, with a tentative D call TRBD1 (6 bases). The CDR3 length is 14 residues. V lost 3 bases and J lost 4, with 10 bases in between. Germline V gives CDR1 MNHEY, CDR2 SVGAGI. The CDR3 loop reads CASSYQGFYNEQFF. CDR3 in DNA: TGTGCCAGCAGTTATCAGGGGTTTTACAATGAGCAGTTCTTC.

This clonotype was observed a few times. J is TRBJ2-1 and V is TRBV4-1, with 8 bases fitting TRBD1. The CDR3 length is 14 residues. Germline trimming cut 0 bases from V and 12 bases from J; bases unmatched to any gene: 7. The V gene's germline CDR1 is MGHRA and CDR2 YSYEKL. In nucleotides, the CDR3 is TGCGCCAGCAGCCAAGAGGTCAGGGGGCCGGTGCAGTTCTTC. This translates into CASSQEVRGPVQFF.

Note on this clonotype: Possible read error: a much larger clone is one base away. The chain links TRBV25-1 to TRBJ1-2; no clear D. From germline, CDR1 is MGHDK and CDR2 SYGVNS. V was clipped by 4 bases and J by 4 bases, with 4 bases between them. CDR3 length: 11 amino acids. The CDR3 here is CASSGSYGYTF. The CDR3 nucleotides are TGTGCCAGCAGTGGCAGCTATGGCTACACCTTC.

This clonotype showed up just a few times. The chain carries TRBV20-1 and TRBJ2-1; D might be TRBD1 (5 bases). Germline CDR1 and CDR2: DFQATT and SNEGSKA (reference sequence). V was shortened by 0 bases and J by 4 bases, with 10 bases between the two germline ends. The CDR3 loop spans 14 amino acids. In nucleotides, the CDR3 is TGCAGTGCTAGAGACCGGACAACATACAATGAGCAGTTCTTC. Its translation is CSARDRTTYNEQFF.

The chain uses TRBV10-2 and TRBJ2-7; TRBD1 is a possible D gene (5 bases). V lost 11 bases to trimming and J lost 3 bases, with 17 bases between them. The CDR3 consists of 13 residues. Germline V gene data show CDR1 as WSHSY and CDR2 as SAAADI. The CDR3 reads CAATVGVFYEQYF. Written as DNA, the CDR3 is TGCGCCGCCACGGTAGGGGTATTCTACGAGCAGTACTTC.

The CDR3 region has the DNA TGTGCCAGCAGCCCTACTCGGGGTTACAATGAGCAGTTCTTC. Its protein is CASSPTRGYNEQFF. The V call is TRBV11-2, the J call TRBJ2-1, with D possibly being TRBD2 (5 bases). Per germline, CDR1 SGHAT and CDR2 FQNNGV. CDR3 size: 14 residues. The V end was cut by 5 bases, the J end by 4 bases, with 12 bases between.

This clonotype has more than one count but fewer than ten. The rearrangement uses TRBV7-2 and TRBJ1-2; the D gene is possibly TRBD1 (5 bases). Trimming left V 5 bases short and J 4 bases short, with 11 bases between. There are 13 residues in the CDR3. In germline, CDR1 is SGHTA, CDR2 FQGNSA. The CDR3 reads CASSLDTRYGYTF. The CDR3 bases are TGTGCCAGCAGCCTGGACACGCGCTATGGCTACACCTTC.

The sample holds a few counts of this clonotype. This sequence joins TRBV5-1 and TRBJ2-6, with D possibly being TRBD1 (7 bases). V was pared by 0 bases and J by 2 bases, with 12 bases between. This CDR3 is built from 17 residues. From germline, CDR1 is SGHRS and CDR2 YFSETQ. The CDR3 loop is CASSLVQGEAGANVLTF. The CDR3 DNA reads TGCGCCAGCAGCTTGGTCCAGGGGGAGGCTGGGGCCAACGTCCTGACTTTC.

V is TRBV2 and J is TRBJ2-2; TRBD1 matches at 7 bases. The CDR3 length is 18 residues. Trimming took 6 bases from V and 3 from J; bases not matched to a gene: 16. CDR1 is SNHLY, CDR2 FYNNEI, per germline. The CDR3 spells CASRGNHRGSTDTGELFF. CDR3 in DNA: TGTGCCAGCAGAGGGAACCACAGGGGTTCGACGGACACCGGGGAGCTGTTTTTT.

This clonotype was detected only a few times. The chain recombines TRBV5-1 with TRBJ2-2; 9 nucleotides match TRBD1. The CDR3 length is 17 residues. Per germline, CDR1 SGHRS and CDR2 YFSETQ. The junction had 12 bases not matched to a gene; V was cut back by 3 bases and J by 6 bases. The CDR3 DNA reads TGCGCCAGCAGCTCCTATACAGGGGGCCGGAGTGCCGGGGAGCTGTTTTTT. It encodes CASSSYTGGRSAGELFF.

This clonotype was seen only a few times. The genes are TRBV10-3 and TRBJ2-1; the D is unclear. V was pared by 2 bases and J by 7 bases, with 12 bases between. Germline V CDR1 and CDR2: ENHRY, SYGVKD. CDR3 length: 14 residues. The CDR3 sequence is CAISEMHIGNEQFF. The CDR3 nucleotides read TGTGCCATCAGTGAGATGCATATCGGGAATGAGCAGTTCTTC.